This TCR beta chain was found in a study of OX40 agonist ivuxolimab in advanced cancers. Study information: Partial responses occurred in Three dose-escalation patients, one with hepatocellular carcinoma and two with cutaneous melanoma.

In its sample, this clone was seen a few times. This table comes from immunoSEQ multiplex PCR, and its TCRdb copy is limited to in-frame clones, with some not included. The sample contains 70,000 to 90,000 clones, roughly 89% of which appear only once. The trim removed 2 bases at V and 12 bases at J, leaving 4 bases unmatched. CDR1 is SGHTA, CDR2 FQGTGA, per germline. This CDR3 contains 11 residues. The chain has TRBV7-3 and TRBJ2-7, with TRBD1 identical over 7 bases. The receptor comes from an adult with an advanced solid tumor such as melanoma, head and neck, liver or kidney cancer. This material consisted of CD4+ or CD8+ T cells sorted from blood, taken in a trial of the OX40 agonist ivuxolimab. CDR3 in amino acids: CASSLATGLYF. CDR3 in DNA: TGTGCCAGCAGCTTAGCGACAGGGCTGTACTTC.